Listed here are 26 T cell receptor beta chains from one sample, sequenced in a study of blood T cell repertoires in COVID-19. Data came from immunoSEQ multiplex PCR; TCRdb stores just in-frame clones and leaves some out. The data hold roughly 150,000 clones, with about four fifths observed a single time. The source material was PBMCs or T cells enriched from blood (not recorded which). The receptors were sampled from a woman aged 60-75 years who had recovered from COVID-19.

V and J are TRBV14 and TRBJ1-1; TRBD1 might be the D (6 bases). Between the trimmed V and J ends, which lost 4 bases and 0 bases, there was a span of 12 bases. The CDR3 is made up of 15 amino acids. Germline loops: CDR1 SGHDN, CDR2 FVKESK. The CDR3 here is CASSRFGQLNTEAFF. CDR3 in DNA: TGTGCCAGCAGCCGATTTGGACAGTTGAACACTGAAGCTTTCTTT.

The rearrangement joins TRBV10-3 to TRBJ1-5; weak D call: TRBD1 (6 bases). CDR1 is ENHRY, CDR2 SYGVKD, per germline. The CDR3 is 14 residues long. V shed 3 bases and J shed 2 bases, with 8 bases lying between them. This chain's CDR3 is CAISDQGRNQPQHF. Written as DNA, the CDR3 is TGTGCCATCAGTGACCAGGGGCGCAATCAGCCCCAGCATTTT.

This chain uses TRBV19 with TRBJ2-7, with 11 nucleotides matching TRBD2. CDR1 is LNHDA, CDR2 SQIVND, per germline (reference sequence). The CDR3 spans 17 residues. J gave up 7 bases and V 3 bases, and 14 bases lay outside the gene matches. The CDR3 DNA sequence: TGTGCCAGTAGTATTGGATTCGGGGGACTAGCGGCACGGGAGCAGTACTTC. As protein: CASSIGFGGLAAREQYF.

This clone turned up a few times. V and J are TRBV9 and TRBJ2-2; 10 bases are a match to TRBD1. The CDR3 covers 16 residues. Germline lookup yields CDR1 SGDLS and CDR2 YYNGEE. Trimming cost V 0 bases and J 3 bases; bases outside gene matches: 2. The CDR3 reads CASSVDGQGDTGELFF. The CDR3 nucleotides are TGTGCCAGCAGCGTAGATGGACAGGGGGACACCGGGGAGCTGTTTTTT.

CDR3 amino acids: CASSASGGRDTIYF. DNA for the CDR3: TGTGCCAGCAGTGCGTCAGGGGGTCGGGACACCATATATTTT. The rearrangement uses TRBV27 and TRBJ1-3, with 7 bases matching TRBD1. V dropped 5 bases and J dropped 8; count of bases not matched to a gene: 9. Germline CDR1 MNHEY, CDR2 SMNVEV (reference sequence). This CDR3 contains 14 residues.

CDR3 coding DNA: TGTGCCAGCAGTCCCGGACAGGGTTTTGCCTACGAGCAGTACTTC. Protein: CASSPGQGFAYEQYF. This chain uses TRBV6-6 with TRBJ2-7; 8 bases match TRBD1. This CDR3 is 15 amino acids long. Germline-derived CDR1 and CDR2 are MNHNY and SVGAGI (reference sequence). With 5 bases clipped from V and 2 bases from J, the junction kept 8 bases outside the gene matches.

V gene TRBV9 combines with J gene TRBJ2-2; 12 bases agree with TRBD2. V dropped 4 bases and J dropped 4; count of bases not matched to a gene: 8. The germline V gene encodes CDR1 SGDLS and CDR2 YYNGEE. The CDR3 loop spans 17 amino acids. This CDR3 is CASSRFGLAGSTGELFF. DNA for the CDR3: TGTGCCAGCAGCAGATTCGGACTAGCGGGGTCCACCGGGGAGCTGTTTTTT.

This chain links TRBV12-3 or TRBV12-4 with TRBJ1-6; D is unclear. The CDR3 is 12 amino acids. Trimming shortened V by 9 bases and J by 8 bases, and 11 bases separated the two germline ends. The CDR3 region is CASGLDHSPLHF. CDR3 in DNA: TGTGCCAGTGGACTGGACCATTCACCCCTCCACTTT.

The chain employs TRBV23-1 and TRBJ1-2; D not resolved. TRBV23-1 is given ORF status, its function remaining uncertain. V was pared by 5 bases and J by 1 base, with 11 bases between. This CDR3 has 14 amino acids. The CDR3 sequence is CASSYPGVNYGYTF. The CDR3 DNA is TGCGCCAGCAGTTACCCCGGGGTTAACTATGGCTACACCTTC.

The gene calls are TRBV4-1 and TRBJ2-7; 9 bases are shared with TRBD1. J gave up 1 base and V 2 bases, and 3 bases lay outside the gene matches. Germline assignment: CDR1 MGHRA and CDR2 YSYEKL. CDR3 length: 15 residues. The CDR3 loop is CASSQPGQGSYEQYF. CDR3 sequence (DNA): TGCGCCAGCAGCCAACCCGGACAGGGGTCCTACGAGCAGTACTTC.

This clone has just a few counts. V is TRBV5-4 and J is TRBJ2-5; 11 nucleotides match TRBD2. CDR1 SGHNT and CDR2 YYREEE come from the germline V gene (reference sequence). V lost 4 bases, J lost 2 bases, and 7 bases stayed unmatched. The CDR3 runs to 16 residues. CDR3 DNA: TGTGCCAGCAGCCTTGATCTAGCGGGGGGACAAGAGACCCAGTACTTC. Amino acids: CASSLDLAGGQETQYF.

J is TRBJ1-1 and V is TRBV12-3 or TRBV12-4; tentative D call: TRBD1 (6 bases). V lost 3 bases and J 8 bases, leaving 10 bases between the germline ends. The CDR3 has 12 residues. Written as DNA, the CDR3 is TGTGCCAGCAGTTTCGGGGGGGCAGAAGCTTTCTTT. Translation: CASSFGGAEAFF.

In its sample, this clone was seen a few times. The V and J genes are TRBV5-4 and TRBJ2-1; 9 bases agree with TRBD2. CDR1 is SGHNT and CDR2 is YYREEE in the germline V gene (reference sequence). The CDR3 covers 14 residues. The trim removed 5 bases at V and 0 bases at J, leaving 0 bases unmatched. As DNA, the CDR3 is TGTGCCAGCAGTAGCGGGAGCTCCTACAATGAGCAGTTCTTC. Protein: CASSSGSSYNEQFF.

This chain connects TRBV15 to TRBJ2-4, with 7 positions matching TRBD1. In germline, CDR1 is LNHNV, CDR2 YYDKDF (reference sequence). The CDR3 extends over 15 amino acids. The J segment lost 0 bases and the V segment lost 2 bases, leaving 1 base of the junction unmatched. In DNA, the CDR3 is TGTGCCACCAGCAGACAGGGGGTAGCCAAAAACATTCAGTACTTC. Translating gives CATSRQGVAKNIQYF.

The CDR3 reads CASSLPDRGGAFF. The CDR3 region has the DNA TGTGCCAGCAGCTTACCTGACAGGGGTGGGGCTTTCTTT. The genes are TRBV7-9 and TRBJ1-1; the match to TRBD1 covers 8 bases. Germline CDR1 SEHNR, CDR2 FQNEAQ (reference sequence). V gave up 2 bases and J gave up 11 bases; unmatched junction bases: 7. The CDR3 loop spans 13 amino acids.

The table lists this clone with a few counts. The chain is built from TRBV4-1 and TRBJ2-7; no reliable D call. V was clipped by 0 bases and J by 2 bases, with 20 bases between them. The CDR3 sequence is 18 residues long. Per germline, CDR1 MGHRA and CDR2 YSYEKL. The CDR3 nucleotides read TGCGCCAGCAGCCAAGATAATTCCCCACAGCCTCTTACCTACGAGCAGTACTTC. This sequence encodes CASSQDNSPQPLTYEQYF.

The rearrangement joins TRBV27 to TRBJ2-3, with a weak D call TRBD2 (5 bases). Looked up from germline, CDR1 is MNHEY and CDR2 is SMNVEV (reference sequence). The CDR3 consists of 14 residues. The V end lost 3 bases, the J end lost 0 bases, and 7 bases lay between the germline ends. The CDR3 DNA sequence: TGTGCCAGCAGTTTGACTACTAGCACAGATACGCAGTATTTT. This gives the protein CASSLTTSTDTQYF.

This clone was picked up one time. The chain couples TRBV15 to TRBJ1-1, with D perhaps matching TRBD1 (5 bases). V lost 4 bases to trimming and J lost 1 base, with 7 bases between them. The CDR3 has 13 amino acids. CDR1 is LNHNV and CDR2 is YYDKDF in the germline V gene (reference sequence). The CDR3 here is CATSIDRNTEAFF. The DNA for the CDR3 is TGTGCCACCAGCATAGACAGGAACACTGAAGCTTTCTTT.

This chain connects TRBV10-1 to TRBJ2-1; 7 bases line up with TRBD2. Germline V CDR1 and CDR2: WNHNN, SYGVQD (reference sequence). The ends lost 3 bases at V and 7 bases at J; junction bases unmatched: 6. This CDR3 region has 14 residues. The CDR3 DNA sequence: TGCGCCAGCAGTGAAGGACTAGTTTCGAATGAGCAGTTCTTC. Residues: CASSEGLVSNEQFF.

The rearrangement links TRBV4-1 to TRBJ2-7; 9 bases line up with TRBD1. This CDR3 is built from 15 residues. The trim removed 6 bases at V and 3 bases at J, leaving 9 bases unmatched. Per the germline V gene, CDR1 is MGHRA and CDR2 is YSYEKL. This CDR3 reads CASRVSGTGIYEQYF. For the CDR3, the DNA is TGCGCCAGCAGAGTATCCGGGACAGGGATCTACGAGCAGTACTTC.

Sample share makes this clone medium-sized (0.01 to 0.1%). J is TRBJ1-2 and V is TRBV2, with 9 bases fitting TRBD1. There are 15 residues in the CDR3. The trim removed 7 bases at V and 4 bases at J, leaving 10 bases unmatched. CDR1 and CDR2 (germline): SNHLY, FYNNEI. The CDR3 loop is CASTPWGQGSYGYTF. The CDR3 nucleotides are TGTGCCAGCACCCCGTGGGGACAGGGTTCCTATGGCTACACCTTC.

This clone is a singleton in its sample. V and J are TRBV3-1 (or the pseudogene TRBV3-2) and TRBJ1-1; 10 nucleotides agree with TRBD1. CDR3 length equals 17 residues. CDR1 LGHDT and CDR2 YNNKEL come from the germline V gene (reference sequence). V lost 1 base to trimming and J lost 1 base; unmatched junction nucleotides: 6. CDR3 sequence reads: CASSQARGQGGNTEAFF. CDR3 DNA: TGTGCCAGCAGCCAAGCCCGAGGACAGGGGGGGAACACTGAAGCTTTCTTT.

The gene calls are TRBV10-1 and TRBJ2-1; tentatively, D is TRBD1 (5 bases). The CDR3 length is 15 residues. Germline CDR1 is WNHNN and CDR2 is SYGVQD (reference sequence). V lost 4 bases, J lost 7 bases, and 17 bases lay in between. The CDR3 DNA sequence: TGCGCCAGCAGTGTTTCTCTCCCCCCAGGGAATGAGCAGTTCTTC. This codes for CASSVSLPPGNEQFF.

This clone has a single count. V is TRBV7-9 and J is TRBJ2-1; TRBD1 matches 10 bases. CDR1 SEHNR and CDR2 FQNEAQ come from the germline V gene (reference sequence). The CDR3 consists of 13 residues. Trimming removed 6 bases from V and 9 bases from J; junction bases left unmatched: 5. The CDR3 reads CASSWTGGGEQFF. For the CDR3, the DNA is TGTGCCAGCAGTTGGACAGGGGGTGGTGAGCAGTTCTTC.

The chain carries TRBV11-3 and TRBJ1-1; 7 positions agree with TRBD1. This CDR3 comprises 13 residues. V dropped 3 bases and J dropped 7; count of bases not matched to a gene: 5. CDR1 and CDR2 from the germline V gene are SGHNT and YENEEA. As DNA, the CDR3 is TGTGCCAGCAGCTTCCAGGGGGAACGTGAAGCTTTCTTT. Translated, it gives CASSFQGEREAFF.

Ten or more counts support this clone. This chain uses TRBV3-1 (or the pseudogene TRBV3-2) with TRBJ2-2, with 10 bases fitting TRBD2. The CDR3 covers 16 residues. CDR1 and CDR2 from the germline V gene are LGHDT and YNNKEL (reference sequence). After removal of 3 bases from V and 4 bases from J, the junction contained 5 bases not matched to a gene. The CDR3 DNA reads as TGTGCCAGCAGCCACCGGACTAGCGGACCCACCGGGGAGCTGTTTTTT. This translates into CASSHRTSGPTGELFF.